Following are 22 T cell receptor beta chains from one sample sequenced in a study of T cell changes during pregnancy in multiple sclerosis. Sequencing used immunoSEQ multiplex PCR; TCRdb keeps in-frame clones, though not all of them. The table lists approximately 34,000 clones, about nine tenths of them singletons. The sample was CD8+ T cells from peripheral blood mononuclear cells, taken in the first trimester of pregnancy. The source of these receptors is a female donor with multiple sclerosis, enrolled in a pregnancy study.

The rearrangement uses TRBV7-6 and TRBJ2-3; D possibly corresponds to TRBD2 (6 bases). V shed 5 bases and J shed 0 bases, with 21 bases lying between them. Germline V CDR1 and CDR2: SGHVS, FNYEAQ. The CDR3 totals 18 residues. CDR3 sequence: CASSKTPIAASSTDTQYF. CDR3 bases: TGTGCCAGCAGCAAAACCCCCATAGCGGCAAGTAGCACAGATACGCAGTATTTT.

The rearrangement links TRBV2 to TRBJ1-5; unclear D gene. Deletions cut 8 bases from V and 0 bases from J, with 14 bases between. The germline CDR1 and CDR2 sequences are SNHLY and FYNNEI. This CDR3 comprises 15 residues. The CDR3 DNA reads TGTGCCAGCGCCCGAGAGAGGGATAGCAATCAGCCCCAGCATTTT. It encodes CASARERDSNQPQHF.

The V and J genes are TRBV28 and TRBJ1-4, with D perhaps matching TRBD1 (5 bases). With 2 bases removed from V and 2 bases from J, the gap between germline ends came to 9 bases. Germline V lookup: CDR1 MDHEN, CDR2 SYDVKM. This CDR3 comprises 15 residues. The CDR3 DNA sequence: TGTGCCAGCAGTTTAACCCGGGGGACTAATGAAAAACTGTTTTTT. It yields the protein CASSLTRGTNEKLFF.

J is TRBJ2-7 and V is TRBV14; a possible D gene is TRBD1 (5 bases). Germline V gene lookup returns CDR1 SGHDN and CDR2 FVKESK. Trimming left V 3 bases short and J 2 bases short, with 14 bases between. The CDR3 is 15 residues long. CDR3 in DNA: TGTGCCAGCAGCCAGGGGTCAGGGCCTCCCTACGAGCAGTACTTC. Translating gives CASSQGSGPPYEQYF.

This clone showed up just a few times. This CDR3 is CASSTGNYEQYF. Here the CDR3 DNA reads TGTGCCAGCAGTACAGGGAACTACGAGCAGTACTTC. This chain uses TRBV14 with TRBJ2-7; D might be TRBD1 (6 bases). Trimming took 6 bases from V and 3 from J, leaving 9 bases between them. This CDR3 spans 12 amino acids. Germline-derived CDR1 and CDR2 are SGHDN and FVKESK.

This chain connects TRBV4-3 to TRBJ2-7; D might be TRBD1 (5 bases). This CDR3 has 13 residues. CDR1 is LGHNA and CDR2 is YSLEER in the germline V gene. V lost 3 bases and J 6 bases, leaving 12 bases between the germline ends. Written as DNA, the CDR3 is TGCGCCAGCAGCCAGACAGTCGCCCTCGAGCAGTACTTC. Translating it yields CASSQTVALEQYF.

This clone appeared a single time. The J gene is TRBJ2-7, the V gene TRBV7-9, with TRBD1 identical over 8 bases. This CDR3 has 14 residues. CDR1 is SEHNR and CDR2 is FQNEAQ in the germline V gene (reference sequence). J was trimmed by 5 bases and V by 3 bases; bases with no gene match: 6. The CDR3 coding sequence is TGTGCCAGCAGCTTGATACAACAGGGGGACGAGCAGTACTTC. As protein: CASSLIQQGDEQYF.

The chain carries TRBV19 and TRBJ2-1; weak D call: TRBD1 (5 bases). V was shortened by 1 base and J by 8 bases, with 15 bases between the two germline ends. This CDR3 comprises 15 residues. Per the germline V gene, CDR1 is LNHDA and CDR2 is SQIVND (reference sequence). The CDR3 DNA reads TGTGCCAGTAGTATAGCAGGGTCTGATTACGATGAGCAGTTCTTC. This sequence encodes CASSIAGSDYDEQFF.

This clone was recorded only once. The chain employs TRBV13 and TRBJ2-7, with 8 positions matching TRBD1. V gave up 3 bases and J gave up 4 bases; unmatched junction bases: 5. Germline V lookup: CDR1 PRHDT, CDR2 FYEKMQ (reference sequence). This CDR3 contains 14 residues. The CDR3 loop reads CASSLGQEGYEQYF. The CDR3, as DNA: TGTGCCAGCAGCTTGGGACAGGAGGGGTACGAGCAGTACTTC.

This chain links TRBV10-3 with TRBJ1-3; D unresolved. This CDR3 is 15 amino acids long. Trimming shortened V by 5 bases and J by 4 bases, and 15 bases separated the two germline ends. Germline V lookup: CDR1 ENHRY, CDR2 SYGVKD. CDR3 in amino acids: CAISRRDGSGNTIYF. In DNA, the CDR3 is TGTGCCATCAGTCGACGGGATGGTTCCGGAAACACCATATATTTT.

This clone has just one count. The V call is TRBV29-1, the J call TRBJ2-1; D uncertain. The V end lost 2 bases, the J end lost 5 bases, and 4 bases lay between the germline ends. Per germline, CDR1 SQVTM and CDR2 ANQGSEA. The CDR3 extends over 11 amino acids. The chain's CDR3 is CSVEPDNEQFF. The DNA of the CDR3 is TGCAGCGTTGAACCAGACAATGAGCAGTTCTTC.

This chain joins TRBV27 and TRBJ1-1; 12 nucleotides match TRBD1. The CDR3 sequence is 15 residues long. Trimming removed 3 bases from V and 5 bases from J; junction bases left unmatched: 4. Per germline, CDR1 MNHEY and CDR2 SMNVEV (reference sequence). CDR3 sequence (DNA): TGTGCCAGCAGTTTGTCGGGACAGGGGGCAACTGAAGCTTTCTTT. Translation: CASSLSGQGATEAFF.

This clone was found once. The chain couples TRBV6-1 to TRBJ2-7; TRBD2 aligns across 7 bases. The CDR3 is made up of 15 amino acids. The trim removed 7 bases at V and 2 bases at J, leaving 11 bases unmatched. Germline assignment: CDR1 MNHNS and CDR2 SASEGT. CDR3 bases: TGTGCCAGCATTCCCTTTTTAGCGGGTGCCTACGAGCAGTACTTC. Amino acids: CASIPFLAGAYEQYF.

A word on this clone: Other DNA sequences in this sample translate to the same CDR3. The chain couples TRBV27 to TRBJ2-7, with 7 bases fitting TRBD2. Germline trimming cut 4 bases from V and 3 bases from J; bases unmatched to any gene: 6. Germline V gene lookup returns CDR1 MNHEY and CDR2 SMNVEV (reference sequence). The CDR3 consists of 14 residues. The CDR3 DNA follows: TGTGCCAGCAGTTCCGGGACGGGAGGCTACGAGCAGTACTTC. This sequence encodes CASSSGTGGYEQYF.

The CDR3 is CASSYGQGATGTEAFF. In DNA, the CDR3 is TGTGCCAGCAGTTACGGACAGGGGGCGACGGGAACTGAAGCTTTCTTT. The gene calls are TRBV6-5 and TRBJ1-1, with 11 bases identical to TRBD1. CDR1 is MNHEY and CDR2 is SVGAGI in the germline V gene. The V and J ends lost 2 bases and 5 bases, in that order; junction bases with no gene match: 7. This CDR3 has 16 residues.

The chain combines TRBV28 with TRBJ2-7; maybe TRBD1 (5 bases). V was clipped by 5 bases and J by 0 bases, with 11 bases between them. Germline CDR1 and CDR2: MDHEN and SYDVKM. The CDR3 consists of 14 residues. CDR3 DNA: TGTGCCAGCAGTATTGGACATAGCTCCTACGAGCAGTACTTC. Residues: CASSIGHSSYEQYF.

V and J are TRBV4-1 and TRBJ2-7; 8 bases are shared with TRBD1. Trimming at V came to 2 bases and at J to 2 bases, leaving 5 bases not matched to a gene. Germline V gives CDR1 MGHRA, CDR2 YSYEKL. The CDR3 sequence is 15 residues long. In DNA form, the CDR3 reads TGCGCCAGCAGCCAATCCGGGACAGGAACCTACGAGCAGTACTTC. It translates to CASSQSGTGTYEQYF.

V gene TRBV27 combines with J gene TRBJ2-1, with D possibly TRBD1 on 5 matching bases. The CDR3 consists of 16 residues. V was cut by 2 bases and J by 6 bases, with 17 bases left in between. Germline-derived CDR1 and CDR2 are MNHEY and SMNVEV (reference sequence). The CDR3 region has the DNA TGTGCCAGCAGTTTAGACCTAAGGGGTTTCGGCAATGAGCAGTTCTTC. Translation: CASSLDLRGFGNEQFF.

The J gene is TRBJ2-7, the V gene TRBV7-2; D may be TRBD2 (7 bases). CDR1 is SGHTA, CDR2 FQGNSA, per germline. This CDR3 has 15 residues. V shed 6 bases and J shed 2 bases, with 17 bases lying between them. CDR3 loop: CASSGTRGTTYEQYF. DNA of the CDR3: TGTGCCAGCAGTGGGACGAGGGGGACTACCTACGAGCAGTACTTC. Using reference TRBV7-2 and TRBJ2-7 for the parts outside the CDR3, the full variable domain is GAGVSQSPSNKVTEKGKDVELRCDPISGHTALYWYRQSLGQGLEFLIYFQGNSAPDKSGLPSDRFSAERTGGSVSTLTIQRTQQEDSAVYLCASSGTRGTTYEQYFGPGTRLTVT.

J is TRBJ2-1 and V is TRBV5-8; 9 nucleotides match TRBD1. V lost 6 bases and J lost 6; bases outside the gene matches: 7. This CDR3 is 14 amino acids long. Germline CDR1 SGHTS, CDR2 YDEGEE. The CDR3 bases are TGTGCCAGCATCCGACCGGGACAGGGCAATGAGCAGTTCTTC. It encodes CASIRPGQGNEQFF.

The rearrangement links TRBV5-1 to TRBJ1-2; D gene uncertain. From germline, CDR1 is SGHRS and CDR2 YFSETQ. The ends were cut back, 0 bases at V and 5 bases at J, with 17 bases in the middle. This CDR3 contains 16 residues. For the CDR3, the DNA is TGCGCCAGCAGCTTGGGACTATCGGTGGAAGGATATGGCTACACCTTC. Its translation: CASSLGLSVEGYGYTF.

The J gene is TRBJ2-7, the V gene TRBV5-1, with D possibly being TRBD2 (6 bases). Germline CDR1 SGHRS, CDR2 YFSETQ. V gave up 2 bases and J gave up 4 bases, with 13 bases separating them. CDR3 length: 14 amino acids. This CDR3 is CASSLLLGGYEQYF. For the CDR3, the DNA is TGCGCCAGCAGCTTACTTCTTGGAGGGTACGAGCAGTACTTC. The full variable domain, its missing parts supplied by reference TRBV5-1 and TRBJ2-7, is KAGVTQTPRYLIKTRGQQVTLSCSPISGHRSVSWYQQTPGQGLQFLFEYFSETQRNKGNFPGRFSGRQFSNSRSEMNVSTLELGDSALYLCASSLLLGGYEQYFGPGTRLTVT.